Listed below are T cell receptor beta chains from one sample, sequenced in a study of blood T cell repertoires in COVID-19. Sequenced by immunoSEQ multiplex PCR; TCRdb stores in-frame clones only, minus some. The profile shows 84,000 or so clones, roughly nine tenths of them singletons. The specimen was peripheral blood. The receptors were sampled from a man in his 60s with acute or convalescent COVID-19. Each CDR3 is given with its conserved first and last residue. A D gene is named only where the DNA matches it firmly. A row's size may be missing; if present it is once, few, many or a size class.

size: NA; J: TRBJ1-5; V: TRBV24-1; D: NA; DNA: TGTGCCACCAGTGATTTAAGGGGATCTCAGCCCCAGCATTTT; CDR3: CATSDLRGSQPQHF
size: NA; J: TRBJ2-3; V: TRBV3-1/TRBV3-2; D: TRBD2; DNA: TGTGCCAGCAGCCCTGCTAGCGGGGCCCAGTATTTT; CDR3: CASSPASGAQYF
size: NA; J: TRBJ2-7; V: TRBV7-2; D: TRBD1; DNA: TGTGCCAGCAGCTTAGGCGGTTTGGGACAGGGGAGGCAGTACTTC; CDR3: CASSLGGLGQGRQYF
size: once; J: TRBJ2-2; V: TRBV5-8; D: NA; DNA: TGTGCCAGCAGCCTGGGACAAGTCAACACCGGGGAGCTGTTTTTT; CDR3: CASSLGQVNTGELFF
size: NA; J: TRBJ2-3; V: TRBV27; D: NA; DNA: TGTGCCAGCAGTTTAGCGACAAGGGGGGATACGCAGTATTTT; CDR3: CASSLATRGDTQYF
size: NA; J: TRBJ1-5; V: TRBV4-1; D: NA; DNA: TGCGCCAGCAGCCAAGATGTGGCAAGCGGTCAGCCCCAGCATTTT; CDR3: CASSQDVASGQPQHF
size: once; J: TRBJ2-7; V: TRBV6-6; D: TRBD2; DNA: TGTGCCAGCAGTTACCCACTAGCGGGGAGCTCCTACGAGCAGTACTTC; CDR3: CASSYPLAGSSYEQYF
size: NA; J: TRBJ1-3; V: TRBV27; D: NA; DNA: TGTGCCAGCCGAAGGGTCGGGGGGCTCGGAAACACCATATATTTT; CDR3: CASRRVGGLGNTIYF
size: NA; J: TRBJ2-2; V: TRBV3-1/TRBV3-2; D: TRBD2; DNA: TGTGCCAGCAGCCTGGACCGGTTAGCGGGGGCCCAGGGCAACACCGGGGAGCTGTTTTTT; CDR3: CASSLDRLAGAQGNTGELFF
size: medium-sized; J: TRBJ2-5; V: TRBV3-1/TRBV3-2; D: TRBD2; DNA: TGTGCCAGCAGCCAAGTCCGGACTAGCGGCTTGGGGGAGACCCAGTACTTC; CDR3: CASSQVRTSGLGETQYF
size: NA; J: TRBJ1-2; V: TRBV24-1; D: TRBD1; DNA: TGTGCCACCAGTGACCCAGGGACAGGGAACTATGGCTACACCTTC; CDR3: CATSDPGTGNYGYTF
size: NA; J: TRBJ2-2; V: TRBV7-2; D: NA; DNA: TGTGCCAGCAGCTTAGTAGACACCGGGGAGCTGTTTTTT; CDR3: CASSLVDTGELFF
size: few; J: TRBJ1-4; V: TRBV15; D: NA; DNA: TGTGCCACCAGCAGTGACCCGGGACAAAGGGGAAAACTGTTTTTT; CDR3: CATSSDPGQRGKLFF
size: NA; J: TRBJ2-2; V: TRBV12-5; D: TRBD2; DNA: TGTGCTAGTGGTTTGGTCAGCGGGGTGAACACCGGGGAGCTGTTTTTT; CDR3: CASGLVSGVNTGELFF